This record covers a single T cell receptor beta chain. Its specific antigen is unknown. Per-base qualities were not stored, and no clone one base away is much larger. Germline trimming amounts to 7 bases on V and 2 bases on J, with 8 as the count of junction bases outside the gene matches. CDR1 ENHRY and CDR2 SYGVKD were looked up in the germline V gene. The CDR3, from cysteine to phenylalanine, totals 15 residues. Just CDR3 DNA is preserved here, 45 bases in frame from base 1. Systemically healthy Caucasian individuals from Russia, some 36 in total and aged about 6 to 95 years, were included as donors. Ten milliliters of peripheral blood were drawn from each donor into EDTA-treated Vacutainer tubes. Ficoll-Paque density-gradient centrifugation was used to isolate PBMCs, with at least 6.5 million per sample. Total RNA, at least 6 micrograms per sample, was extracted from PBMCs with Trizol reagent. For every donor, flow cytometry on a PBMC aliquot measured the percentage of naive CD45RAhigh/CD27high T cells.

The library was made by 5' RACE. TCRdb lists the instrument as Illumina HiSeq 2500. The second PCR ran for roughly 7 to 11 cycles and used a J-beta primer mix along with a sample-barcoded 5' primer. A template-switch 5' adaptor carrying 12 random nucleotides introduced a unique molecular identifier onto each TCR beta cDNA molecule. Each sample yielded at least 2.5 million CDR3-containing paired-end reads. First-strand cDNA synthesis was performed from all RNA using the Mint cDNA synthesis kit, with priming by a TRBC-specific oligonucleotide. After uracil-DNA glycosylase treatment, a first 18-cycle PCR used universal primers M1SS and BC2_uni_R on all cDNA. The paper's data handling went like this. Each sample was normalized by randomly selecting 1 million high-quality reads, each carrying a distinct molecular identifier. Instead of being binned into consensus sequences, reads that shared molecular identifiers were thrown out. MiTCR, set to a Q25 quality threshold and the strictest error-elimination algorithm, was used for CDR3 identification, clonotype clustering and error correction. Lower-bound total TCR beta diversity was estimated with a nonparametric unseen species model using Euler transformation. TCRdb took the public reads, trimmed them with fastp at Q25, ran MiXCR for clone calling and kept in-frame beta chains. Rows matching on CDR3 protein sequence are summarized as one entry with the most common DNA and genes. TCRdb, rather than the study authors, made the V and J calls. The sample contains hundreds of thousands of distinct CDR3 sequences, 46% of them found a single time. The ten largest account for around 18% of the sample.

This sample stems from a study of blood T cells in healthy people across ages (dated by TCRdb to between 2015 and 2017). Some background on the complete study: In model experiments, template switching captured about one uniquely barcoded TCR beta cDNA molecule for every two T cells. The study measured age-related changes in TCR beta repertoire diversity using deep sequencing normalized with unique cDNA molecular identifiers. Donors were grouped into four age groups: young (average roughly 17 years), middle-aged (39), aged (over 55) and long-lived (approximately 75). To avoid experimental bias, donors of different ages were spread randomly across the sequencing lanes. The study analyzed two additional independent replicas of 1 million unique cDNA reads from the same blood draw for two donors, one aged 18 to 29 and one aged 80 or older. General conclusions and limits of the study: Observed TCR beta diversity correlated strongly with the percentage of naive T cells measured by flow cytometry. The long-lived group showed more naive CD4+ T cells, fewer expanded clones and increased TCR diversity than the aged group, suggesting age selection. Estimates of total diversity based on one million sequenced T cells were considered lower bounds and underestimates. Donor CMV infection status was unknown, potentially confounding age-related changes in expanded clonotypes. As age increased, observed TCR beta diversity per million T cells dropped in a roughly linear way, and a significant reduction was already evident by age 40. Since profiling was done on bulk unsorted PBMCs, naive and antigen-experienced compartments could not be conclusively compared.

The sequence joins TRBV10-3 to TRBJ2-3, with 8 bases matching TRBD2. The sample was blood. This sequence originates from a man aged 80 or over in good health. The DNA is TGTGCCATCACCGAAGGACTAGCCGACACAGATACGCAGTATTTT. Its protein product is CAITEGLADTDTQYF.